These 18 T cell receptor beta chains came from one sample sequenced in a study of T cells after yellow fever vaccination. Via MiXCR, TCRdb re-called the 5' RACE reads, giving one row per CDR3 protein. The top ten clones hold 10% of a sample with some 48,000 distinct CDR3 sequences, around 6.5% of them seen once. Material: PBMCs, either bulk or a sorted T-cell subset (CD4+, CD8+, memory, or dextramer-sorted; not recorded which), obtained 45 days after the yellow fever booster vaccination. The source of these receptors is a man aged 30-40 years who received the YFV17D yellow fever vaccine.

The table lists this clonotype with many counts. The rearrangement uses TRBV6-5 and TRBJ1-2; 8 bases are a match to TRBD1. V shed 0 bases and J 8 bases; nucleotides not matched to a gene: 11. The CDR3 runs 16 residues. The germline V gene has CDR1 MNHEY and CDR2 SVGAGI. The CDR3 reads CASSYSSRGQGTGYTF. The CDR3, as DNA: TGTGCCAGCAGTTACTCTTCCAGGGGGCAGGGGACGGGCTACACCTTC.

This clonotype was seen a few times. V is TRBV3-1 and J is TRBJ2-1, with 7 nucleotides matching TRBD2. V gave up 4 bases and J gave up 16 bases; unmatched junction bases: 13. The CDR3 totals 13 residues. Germline V gene sequence: CDR1 LGHDT, CDR2 YNNKEL (reference sequence). The CDR3 protein is CASSPSTSLSIFF. CDR3 sequence (DNA): TGTGCCAGCAGCCCATCGACTAGCCTTAGTATTTTCTTC.

The chain recombines TRBV5-6 with TRBJ2-7; TRBD2 matches at 8 bases. The CDR3 has 11 residues. The V and J ends lost 5 bases and 6 bases, in that order; junction bases with no gene match: 1. The germline V gene has CDR1 SGHDT and CDR2 YYEEEE. The CDR3 loop reads CASRAGGEQYF. The CDR3, as DNA: TGTGCCAGCAGGGCGGGGGGCGAGCAGTACTTC.

In its sample, this clonotype was seen many times. V usage is TRBV27 and J usage is TRBJ2-7, with 7 positions matching TRBD1. This CDR3 region has 13 residues. Germline CDR1 is MNHEY and CDR2 is SMNVEV (reference sequence). V was clipped by 6 bases and J by 0 bases; unmatched bases: 2. The DNA for the CDR3 is TGTGCCAGCAGCAGACAGGGCTCCTACGAGCAGTACTTC. It translates to CASSRQGSYEQYF.

The rearrangement joins TRBV27 to TRBJ2-6; D may be TRBD2 (5 bases). CDR3 length: 15 residues. V was pared by 4 bases and J by 0 bases, with 7 bases between. Germline CDR1 MNHEY, CDR2 SMNVEV (reference sequence). Here the CDR3 reads CASSSRDSGANVLTF. CDR3 DNA sequence: TGTGCCAGCAGTTCCCGGGACTCTGGGGCCAACGTCCTGACTTTC.

This clonotype was counted many times. This sequence joins TRBV20-1 and TRBJ1-4; 8 positions match TRBD1. The CDR3 covers 15 residues. Germline values: CDR1 DFQATT, CDR2 SNEGSKA (reference sequence). Trimming took 0 bases from V and 9 from J; bases not matched to a gene: 9. CDR3 sequence: CSARDQRTGPQKLFF. CDR3 DNA: TGCAGTGCTAGAGACCAAAGGACAGGGCCGCAAAAACTGTTTTTT.

This clonotype was picked up many times. CDR3 DNA: TGTGCCACTACATCGACAGGACGGGGCGAGCAGTACTTC. This codes for CATTSTGRGEQYF. V and J are TRBV19 and TRBJ2-7; D perhaps matches TRBD1 (6 bases). This CDR3 has 13 residues. Trimming removed 10 bases at V and 6 bases at J, with 19 bases between. The germline CDR1 and CDR2 sequences are LNHDA and SQIVND (reference sequence).

This clonotype was seen at least ten times. J is TRBJ2-7 and V is TRBV3-1; no clear D gene. In germline, CDR1 is LGHDT, CDR2 YNNKEL (reference sequence). V lost 4 bases and J 0 bases, leaving 7 bases between the germline ends. The CDR3 covers 13 residues. The DNA for the CDR3 is TGTGCCAGCAGCCCCCGGTCCTCCTACGAGCAGTACTTC. It is translated as CASSPRSSYEQYF.

This clonotype appeared many times. The chain uses TRBV7-9 and TRBJ2-3, with D uncertain. Trimming left V 5 bases short and J 5 bases short, with 5 bases between. Germline V lookup: CDR1 SEHNR, CDR2 FQNEAQ (reference sequence). This CDR3 has 11 residues. The CDR3 DNA reads as TGTGCCAGCAGCCATGGAGATACGCAGTATTTT. Its protein is CASSHGDTQYF. Full variable domain (rest looked up from reference TRBV7-9 and TRBJ2-3): DTGVSQNPRHKITKRGQNVTFRCDPISEHNRLYWYRQTLGQGPEFLTYFQNEAQLEKSRLLSDRFSAERPKGSFSTLEIQRTEQGDSAMYLCASSHGDTQYFGPGTRLTVL.

This chain uses TRBV4-2 with TRBJ2-7; D might be TRBD2 (5 bases). Germline values: CDR1 LGHNA, CDR2 YNFKEQ. The CDR3 consists of 18 residues. Trimming stripped 0 bases from V and 0 bases from J, with 18 bases between. CDR3 coding DNA: TGTGCCAGCAGCCAAGAGGAAACGGGATCCAACCCCTCCTACGAGCAGTACTTC. Residues: CASSQEETGSNPSYEQYF.

This chain uses TRBV3-1 with TRBJ1-2; possibly TRBD1 for D (6 bases). The CDR3 contains 14 residues. Trimming pared 2 bases from V and 4 bases from J, leaving 11 bases between. Germline V gene data show CDR1 as LGHDT and CDR2 as YNNKEL (reference sequence). CDR3 sequence: CASSQQTGPYGYTF. DNA of the CDR3: TGTGCCAGCAGCCAACAAACAGGGCCCTATGGCTACACCTTC.

This clonotype was picked up a small number of times. Because the CDR3's place on the DNA is in doubt, the DNA is left out and the CDR3 is given as listed by TCRdb. The rearrangement uses TRBV7-2 and TRBJ2-7; the DNA was not compared with TRBD1, the D call given in the table. The CDR3 is 16 amino acids long, termini counted. In germline, CDR1 is SGHTA, CDR2 FQGNSA. CDR3 protein: CASSLQRSGRAGEQYF.

Comments on this clonotype: This may be a read error, as it is one base from a much larger clone. V gene TRBV20-1 combines with J gene TRBJ2-5; TRBD2 agrees at 7 bases. CDR3 length equals 14 residues. CDR1 DFQATT and CDR2 SNEGSKA come from the germline V gene (reference sequence). For the CDR3, the DNA is TGCAGTGCTAGAGTTCCGGGAGGAGGAGAGGCCCAGTACTTC. Translated: CSARVPGGGEAQYF.

The table lists this clonotype with a few counts. This chain connects TRBV2 to TRBJ2-1; 7 bases fit TRBD2. The CDR3 has 16 residues. With 9 bases clipped from V and 3 bases from J, the junction kept 14 bases outside the gene matches. The germline CDR1 and CDR2 sequences are SNHLY and FYNNEI. DNA for the CDR3: TGTGCCAGTCGGGTAGGGGAGGGCCTTATCTACAATGAGCAGTTCTTC. Translating gives CASRVGEGLIYNEQFF.

The sample holds a few counts of this clonotype. As DNA, the CDR3 is TGTGCCAGCAGCCAATGGGGGGACAGTTCCTACGAGCAGTACTTC. Translated: CASSQWGDSSYEQYF. The chain is built from TRBV7-8 and TRBJ2-7; a weak D match, TRBD1 (7 bases). This CDR3 is built from 15 residues. The germline gives CDR1 SGHVS, CDR2 FQNEAQ. The V end was cut by 5 bases, the J end by 1 base, with 15 bases between.

This clonotype was counted at least ten times. The CDR3 reads CASSRSGPGNYEQFF. The CDR3 region has the DNA TGTGCCAGCAGCCGGTCGGGGCCCGGAAACTATGAGCAGTTCTTC. The chain uses TRBV7-3 and TRBJ2-1, with D possibly being TRBD1 or TRBD2 (5 bases each). The CDR3 has 15 amino acids. The germline CDR1 and CDR2 sequences are SGHTA and FQGTGA. The V end lost 5 bases, the J end lost 8 bases, and 19 bases lay between the germline ends.

The rearrangement uses TRBV20-1 and TRBJ2-3, with TRBD2 matching 7 bases. The CDR3 totals 15 residues. V shed 6 bases and J 0 bases; nucleotides not matched to a gene: 9. Germline V gives CDR1 DFQATT, CDR2 SNEGSKA (reference sequence). The DNA of the CDR3 is TGCAGTGCCCCTGGACGGGAGGTCAGCACAGATACGCAGTATTTT. It yields the protein CSAPGREVSTDTQYF.

This clonotype was seen repeatedly, ten times or more. The V and J genes are TRBV27 and TRBJ1-1; 7 nucleotides align to TRBD1. Germline-derived CDR1 and CDR2 are MNHEY and SMNVEV (reference sequence). V shed 3 bases and J 2 bases; nucleotides not matched to a gene: 3. The CDR3 has 14 amino acids. CDR3 DNA sequence: TGTGCCAGCAGTTTCCGACAGGGTAACACTGAAGCTTTCTTT. Translation gives CASSFRQGNTEAFF.